This record covers a single T cell receptor beta chain. The target antigen is unknown. The data were obtained in a study of shared clonotypes between healthy human individuals. Looking at the study overall: The composition of the donors was a couple of women and a few men aged 18 to 49.

About 30,000 T cell genomes, or about 320 ng DNA, went into unsorted PBMC replicate PCRs. Per the original data handling: As immunoSEQ supplied junction-only sequences (without quality scores), filtering differed. Assay used: immunoSEQ multiplex PCR; TCRdb lists only in-frame clones, some missing. V, J and clone size are those of that table, while D and trimming were read from the DNA. The sample shows 450,000 to 500,000 clones, about 85% of them seen only once. Study-wide results and limits: In this cohort, only blood was sampled, and tissue repertoires likely differ.

This CDR3 is 15 amino acids long. The V gene end was trimmed by 4 bases and the J gene end by 2 bases; junction bases not matched to a gene: 7. The germline CDR1 and CDR2 sequences are LNHDA and SQIVND (reference sequence). The sample comprised PBMCs. The chain couples TRBV19 to TRBJ2-7; 8 nucleotides agree with TRBD1. This receptor was taken from a woman aged 40 to 50 in good health. Some clones in this sample may be carry-over from other donors' samples. The CDR3 spells CASSTPGQAPYEQYF. The DNA for the CDR3 is TGTGCCAGTAGTACCCCGGGACAGGCCCCCTACGAGCAGTACTTC.